The sequence of this T cell receptor (beta chain) was determined in a study of tumor-infiltrating lymphocytes in glioblastoma multiforme. The germline gives CDR1 WSHSY, CDR2 SAAADI. The length of the CDR3 is 16 residues. The V end lost 5 bases, the J end lost 1 base, and 18 bases lay between the germline ends. Study-level findings and limits: RNA-based TCR sequencing may distort clone frequencies, since cells carry unequal TCR transcript numbers.

TCRB libraries came from RNA via three nested multiplex PCR rounds. Each CDR3 protein is one row after TCRdb ran MiXCR on the multiplex PCR reads. The sample includes more than 12,000 distinct CDR3 sequences, 65% to 80% of them seen just once. About this clonotype: Antigen unknown.

This sequence was found in a male donor with glioblastoma. Sequences were obtained from brain tumor tissue. The rearrangement joins TRBV10-2 to TRBJ2-7, with D possibly matching TRBD1 (5 bases). CDR3 loop: CASSFETWGWSYEQYF. The CDR3 DNA reads TGCGCCAGCAGTTTCGAGACATGGGGCTGGTCCTACGAGCAGTACTTC.